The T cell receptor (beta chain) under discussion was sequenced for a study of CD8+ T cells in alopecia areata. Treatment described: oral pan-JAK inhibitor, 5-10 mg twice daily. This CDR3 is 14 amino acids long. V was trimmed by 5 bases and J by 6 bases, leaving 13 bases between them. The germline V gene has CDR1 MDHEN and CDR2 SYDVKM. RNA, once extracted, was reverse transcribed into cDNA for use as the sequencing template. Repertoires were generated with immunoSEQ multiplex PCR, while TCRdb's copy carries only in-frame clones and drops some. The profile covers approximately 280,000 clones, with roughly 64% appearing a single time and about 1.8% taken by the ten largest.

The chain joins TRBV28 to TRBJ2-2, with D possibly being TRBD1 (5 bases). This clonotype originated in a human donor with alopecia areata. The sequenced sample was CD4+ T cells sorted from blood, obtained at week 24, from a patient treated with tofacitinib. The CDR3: CASSPGHLPGELFF. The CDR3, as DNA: TGTGCCAGCAGTCCCGGACACCTCCCCGGGGAGCTGTTTTTT.